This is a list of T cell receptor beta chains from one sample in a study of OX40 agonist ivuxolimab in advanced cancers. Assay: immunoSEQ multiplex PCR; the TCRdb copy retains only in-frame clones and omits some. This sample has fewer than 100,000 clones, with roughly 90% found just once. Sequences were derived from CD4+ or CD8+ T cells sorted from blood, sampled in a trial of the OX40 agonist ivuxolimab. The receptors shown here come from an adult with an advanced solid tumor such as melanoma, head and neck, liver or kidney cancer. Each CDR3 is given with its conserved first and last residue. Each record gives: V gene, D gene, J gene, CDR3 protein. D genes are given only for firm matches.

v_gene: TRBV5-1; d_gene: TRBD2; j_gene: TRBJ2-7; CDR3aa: CASSAGLANSYEQYF
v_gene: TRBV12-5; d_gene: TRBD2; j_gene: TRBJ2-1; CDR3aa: CASGSPGLAGYNEQFF
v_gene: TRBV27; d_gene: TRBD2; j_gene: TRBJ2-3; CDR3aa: CASSSGLAGADTQYF
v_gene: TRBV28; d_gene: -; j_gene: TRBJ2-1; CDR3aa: CASSLGGYNEQFF
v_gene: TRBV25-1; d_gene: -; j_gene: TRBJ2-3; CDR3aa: CASSDTGTTDTQYF
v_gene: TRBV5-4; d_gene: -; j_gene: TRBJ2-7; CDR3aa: CASSRPGDPYEQYF
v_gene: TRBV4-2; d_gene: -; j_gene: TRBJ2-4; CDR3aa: CASSQAGGLAKNIQYF
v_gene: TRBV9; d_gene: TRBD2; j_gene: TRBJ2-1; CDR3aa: CASSVSGRTGNEQFF
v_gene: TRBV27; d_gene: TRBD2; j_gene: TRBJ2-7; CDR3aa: CASSSTSGRTPYEQYF
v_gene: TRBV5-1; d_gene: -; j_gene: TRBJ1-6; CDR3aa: CASSLAIYGSPLHF
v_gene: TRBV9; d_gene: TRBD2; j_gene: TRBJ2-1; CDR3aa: CASSVVGLAGGREQFF
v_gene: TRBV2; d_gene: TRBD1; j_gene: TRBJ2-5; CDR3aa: CAGSGGLQETQYF
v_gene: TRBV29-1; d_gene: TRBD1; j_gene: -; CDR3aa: CSVGDSSYEQYF
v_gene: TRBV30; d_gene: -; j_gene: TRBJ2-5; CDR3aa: CASGHSTVSETQYF
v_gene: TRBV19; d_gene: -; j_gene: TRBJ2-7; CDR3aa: CASSSGAEQYF
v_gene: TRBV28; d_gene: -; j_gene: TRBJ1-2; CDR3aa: CASSLGKIWGGLNYGYTF
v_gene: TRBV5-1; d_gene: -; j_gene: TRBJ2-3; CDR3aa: CASSWITPLSDTQYF
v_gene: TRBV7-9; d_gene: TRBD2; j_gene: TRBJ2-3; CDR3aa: CASSQTPTSGSTDTQYF
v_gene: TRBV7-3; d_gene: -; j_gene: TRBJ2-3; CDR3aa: CASSLISTDTQYF
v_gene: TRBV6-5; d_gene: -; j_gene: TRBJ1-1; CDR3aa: CASSYPYGGIGTEAFF
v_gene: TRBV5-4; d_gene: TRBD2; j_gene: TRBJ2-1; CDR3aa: CASSQVRERGSYNEQFF
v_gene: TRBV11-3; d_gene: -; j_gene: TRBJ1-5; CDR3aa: CASSWYFGYQPQHF
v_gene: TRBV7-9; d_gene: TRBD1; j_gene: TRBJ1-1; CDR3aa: CASSLALTGGDPEAFF
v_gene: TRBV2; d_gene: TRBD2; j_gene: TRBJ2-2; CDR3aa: CASSERGSNTGELFF
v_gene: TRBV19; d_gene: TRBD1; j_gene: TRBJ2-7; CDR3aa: CASSPGTGSYEQYF
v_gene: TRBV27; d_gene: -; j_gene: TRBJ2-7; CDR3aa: CASSFDPPRTPDGYEQYF
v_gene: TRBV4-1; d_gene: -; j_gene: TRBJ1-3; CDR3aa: CASSPSVNSGNTIYF
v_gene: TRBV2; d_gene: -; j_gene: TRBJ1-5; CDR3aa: CASSEIRNQPQHF
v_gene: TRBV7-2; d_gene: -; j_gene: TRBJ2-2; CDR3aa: CASSLNRDGELFF
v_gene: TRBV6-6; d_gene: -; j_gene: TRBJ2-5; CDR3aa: CASSPGGLQETQYF
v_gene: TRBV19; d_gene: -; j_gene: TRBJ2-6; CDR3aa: CASSPPQSSGANVLTF
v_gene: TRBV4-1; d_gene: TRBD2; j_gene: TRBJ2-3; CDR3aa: CASSQIAGTFTDTQYF
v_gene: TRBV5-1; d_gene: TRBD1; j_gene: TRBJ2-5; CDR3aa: CASSSGSGGAAETQYF
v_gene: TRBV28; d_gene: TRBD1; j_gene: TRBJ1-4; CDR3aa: CASRSGGLATNEKLFF
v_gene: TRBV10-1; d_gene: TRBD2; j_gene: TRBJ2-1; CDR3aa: CASSDPGGEQFF
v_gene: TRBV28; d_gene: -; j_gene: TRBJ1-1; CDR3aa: CASSSRGRANTEAFF
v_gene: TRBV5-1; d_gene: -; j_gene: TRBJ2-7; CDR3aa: CASIGDGRLEQYF
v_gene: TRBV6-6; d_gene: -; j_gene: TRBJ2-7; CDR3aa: CASSEEGLWKHF
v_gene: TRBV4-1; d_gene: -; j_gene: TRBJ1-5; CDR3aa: CASSPFRGPGNQPQHF
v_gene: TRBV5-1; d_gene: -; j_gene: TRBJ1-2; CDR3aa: CASSLTRLNGYTF
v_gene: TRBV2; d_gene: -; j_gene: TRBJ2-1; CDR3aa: CASSVGGKMNNEQFF
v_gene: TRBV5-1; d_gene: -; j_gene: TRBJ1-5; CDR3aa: CASEGRELQPQHF
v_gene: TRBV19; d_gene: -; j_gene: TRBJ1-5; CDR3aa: CASGGGAYSNQPQHF